This TCR beta chain was retrieved from a study of blood T cell repertoires in COVID-19. The wider study: COVID-19 samples, acute and convalescent, were from the United States, Italy and Spain. Sample material is recorded as cDNA or gDNA derived from T cells, B-cell-depleted T cells, or PBMCs.

The CDR3 runs to 15 residues. Trimming took off 4 bases at V and 5 bases at J, with 16 bases between the two ends. Germline CDR1 and CDR2: SGHRS and YFSETQ. The Seattle site enrolled patients during active infection and followed them longitudinally. Under the authors' procedure: Researchers report that nucleated cell counts were estimated from reference gene primer amplification. Here immunoSEQ multiplex PCR was the method, and the copy in TCRdb shows in-frame clones only, minus some. For V, J and clone size, that table is used; D and trimming come from the DNA. Of approximately 210,000 clones listed, about four fifths are singletons.

Sequenced input: peripheral blood. V gene TRBV5-1 combines with J gene TRBJ1-5, with D maybe TRBD1 (6 bases). This receptor was taken from a woman aged 80 or older with COVID-19, enrolled during active disease. CDR3 nucleotide sequence: TGCGCCAGCAGCCTGGGGGCGGGGCGGGATCAGCCCCAGCATTTT. Translated, it gives CASSLGAGRDQPQHF. The full variable domain, in which reference TRBV5-1 and TRBJ1-5 provide the parts outside the CDR3, is KAGVTQTPRYLIKTRGQQVTLSCSPISGHRSVSWYQQTPGQGLQFLFEYFSETQRNKGNFPGRFSGRQFSNSRSEMNVSTLELGDSALYLCASSLGAGRDQPQHFGDGTRLSIL.